The 9 T cell receptor beta chains below all came from one sample that was sequenced in a study of Ad26.COV2.S vaccination and SARS-CoV-2 variants. Profiled with immunoSEQ multiplex PCR; TCRdb holds only in-frame clones, not every one. The sample yields a few hundred thousand clones, roughly 90% seen once. Indicated treatment: 15 to 20 received Ad26.COV2.S at low or high dose, single or two shots; 5 received placebo; per-sample allocation not given. At day 63 after the first vaccine or placebo injection, samples were drawn. Sequenced here: peripheral blood, sampled in a trial of Ad26.COV2.S vaccine versus placebo. The origin of the receptors is a person between 18 and 60 years old who received the Ad26.COV2.S COVID-19 vaccine or a placebo.

The rearrangement joins TRBV5-4 to TRBJ2-3, with 7 bases that match TRBD1. Trimming took 0 bases from V and 6 from J; bases not matched to a gene: 10. CDR1 SGHNT and CDR2 YYREEE come from the germline V gene (reference sequence). The CDR3 is made up of 16 amino acids. In DNA, the CDR3 is TGTGCCAGCAGCTTGGTTTTTAGGGGGACAGCCGATACGCAGTATTTT. Residues: CASSLVFRGTADTQYF. The variable domain in full, completed from reference TRBV5-4 and TRBJ2-3, reads ETGVTQSPTHLIKTRGQQVTLRCSSQSGHNTVSWYQQALGQGPQFIFQYYREEENGRGNFPPRFSGLQFPNYSSELNVNALELDDSALYLCASSLVFRGTADTQYFGPGTRLTVL.

This chain joins TRBV6-7 and TRBJ1-5; D unclear. TRBV6-7 is an open reading frame, and its role is uncertain. V lost 6 bases and J lost 1, with 16 bases in between. The CDR3 extends over 16 amino acids. The CDR3 DNA follows: TGTGCCAGCAGGAGCCAAACGGGTCGGAGCAATCAGCCCCAGCATTTT. Protein sequence: CASRSQTGRSNQPQHF.

This clone was seen a single time. The chain is built from TRBV6-4 and TRBJ2-1; 9 nucleotides match TRBD2. The germline V gene has CDR1 MRHNA and CDR2 SNTAGT. The CDR3 loop spans 17 amino acids. The trim removed 0 bases at V and 0 bases at J, leaving 3 bases unmatched. In nucleotides, the CDR3 is TGTGCCAGCAGTGACTCGAGCGGGAGGAGCTCCTACAATGAGCAGTTCTTC. This sequence encodes CASSDSSGRSSYNEQFF.

The chain has TRBV3-1 (or the pseudogene TRBV3-2) and TRBJ2-1; D gene uncertain. V was shortened by 4 bases and J by 12 bases, with 16 bases between the two germline ends. There are 13 residues in the CDR3. In germline, CDR1 is LGHDT, CDR2 YNNKEL (reference sequence). The CDR3 is CASSPTVVDGQFF. The CDR3 coding sequence is TGTGCCAGCAGCCCTACAGTGGTAGATGGGCAGTTCTTC.

This sequence joins TRBV18 and TRBJ1-1, with unresolved D. V shed 4 bases and J shed 1 base, with 7 bases lying between them. Germline loops: CDR1 KGHSH, CDR2 LQKENI. The CDR3 extends over 13 amino acids. CDR3 in DNA: TGTGCCAGCTCACTGGGAGAGAACACTGAAGCTTTCTTT. Protein: CASSLGENTEAFF.

This chain connects TRBV5-1 to TRBJ1-2, with D maybe TRBD1 (6 bases). The CDR3 consists of 13 residues. Looked up from germline, CDR1 is SGHRS and CDR2 is YFSETQ. Trimming removed 0 bases at V and 3 bases at J, with 6 bases between. In DNA, the CDR3 is TGCGCCAGCAGCTTGGACAGGGACTATGGCTACACCTTC. The encoded protein is CASSLDRDYGYTF.

This chain uses TRBV7-9 with TRBJ2-2, with a possible D match to TRBD2 (5 bases). Germline loops: CDR1 SEHNR, CDR2 FQNEAQ (reference sequence). The CDR3 is 13 residues long. With 3 bases removed from V and 4 bases from J, the gap between germline ends came to 6 bases. CDR3 sequence reads: CASSFEGTGELFF. Written as DNA, the CDR3 is TGTGCCAGCAGCTTCGAGGGCACCGGGGAGCTGTTTTTT.

The chain uses TRBV10-3 and TRBJ1-1; unclear D gene. Trimming took 6 bases from V and 1 from J, leaving 6 bases between them. Per germline, CDR1 ENHRY and CDR2 SYGVKD. The CDR3 runs 12 residues. The CDR3 bases are TGTGCCATCAGAGGCAGGAACACTGAAGCTTTCTTT. This translates into CAIRGRNTEAFF.

V and J are TRBV27 and TRBJ2-7, with 7 positions matching TRBD1. The CDR3 is made up of 14 amino acids. From germline, CDR1 is MNHEY and CDR2 SMNVEV (reference sequence). The ends lost 0 bases at V and 6 bases at J; junction bases unmatched: 5. The CDR3 nucleotides are TGTGCCAGCAGTTTATCGACAGGGCTGGCCGAGCAGTACTTC. Amino acids: CASSLSTGLAEQYF.